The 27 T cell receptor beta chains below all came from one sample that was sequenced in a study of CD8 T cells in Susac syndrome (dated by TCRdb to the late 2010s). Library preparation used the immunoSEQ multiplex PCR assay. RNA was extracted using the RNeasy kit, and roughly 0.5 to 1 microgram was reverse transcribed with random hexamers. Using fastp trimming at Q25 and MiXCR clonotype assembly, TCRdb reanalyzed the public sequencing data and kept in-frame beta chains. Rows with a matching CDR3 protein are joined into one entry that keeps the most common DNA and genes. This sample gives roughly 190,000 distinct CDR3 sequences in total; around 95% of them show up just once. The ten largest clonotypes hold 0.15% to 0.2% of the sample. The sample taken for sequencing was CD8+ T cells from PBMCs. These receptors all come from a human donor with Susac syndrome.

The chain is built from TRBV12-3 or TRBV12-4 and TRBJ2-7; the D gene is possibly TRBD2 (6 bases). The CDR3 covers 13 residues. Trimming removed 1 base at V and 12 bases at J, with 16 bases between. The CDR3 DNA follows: TGTGCCAGCAGTTTAGGCGGGACCCTCGCGTTGTACTTC. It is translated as CASSLGGTLALYF.

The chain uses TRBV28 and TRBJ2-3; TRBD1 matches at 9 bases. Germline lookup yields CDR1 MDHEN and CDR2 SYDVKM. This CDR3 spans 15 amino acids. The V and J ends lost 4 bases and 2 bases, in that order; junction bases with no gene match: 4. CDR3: CASSSRDRATDTQYF. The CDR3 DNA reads TGTGCCAGCAGTTCCCGGGACAGGGCCACAGATACGCAGTATTTT.

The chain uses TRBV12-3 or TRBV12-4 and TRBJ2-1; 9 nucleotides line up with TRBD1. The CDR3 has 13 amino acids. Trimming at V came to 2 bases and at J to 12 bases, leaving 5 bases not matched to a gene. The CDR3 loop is CASSLTPGQGQFF. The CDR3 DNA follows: TGTGCCAGCAGTTTAACCCCGGGACAGGGGCAGTTCTTC.

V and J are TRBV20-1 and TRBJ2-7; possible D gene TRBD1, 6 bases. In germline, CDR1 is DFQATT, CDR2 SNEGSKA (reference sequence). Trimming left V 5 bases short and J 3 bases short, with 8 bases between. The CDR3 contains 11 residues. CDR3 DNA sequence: TGCAGTGCTTGGACAGACTACGAGCAGTACTTC. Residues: CSAWTDYEQYF.

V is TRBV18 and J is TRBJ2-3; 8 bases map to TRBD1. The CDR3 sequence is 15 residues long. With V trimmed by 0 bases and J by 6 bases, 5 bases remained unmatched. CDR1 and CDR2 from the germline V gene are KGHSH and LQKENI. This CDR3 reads CASSPPGQGGDTQYF. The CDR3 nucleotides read TGTGCCAGCTCACCACCCGGACAGGGTGGGGATACGCAGTATTTT.

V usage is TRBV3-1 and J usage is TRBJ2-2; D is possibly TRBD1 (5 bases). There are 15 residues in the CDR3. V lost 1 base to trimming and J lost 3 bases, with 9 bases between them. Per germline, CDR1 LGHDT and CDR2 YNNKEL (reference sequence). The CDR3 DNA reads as TGTGCCAGCAGCCAAGTTGGACAAGACACCGGGGAGCTGTTTTTT. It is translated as CASSQVGQDTGELFF.

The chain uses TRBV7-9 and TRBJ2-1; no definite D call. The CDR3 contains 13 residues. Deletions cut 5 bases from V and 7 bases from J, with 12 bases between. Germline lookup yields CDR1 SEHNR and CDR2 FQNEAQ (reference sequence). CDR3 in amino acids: CASSPEPWNEQFF. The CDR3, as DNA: TGTGCCAGCAGCCCCGAGCCTTGGAATGAGCAGTTCTTC.

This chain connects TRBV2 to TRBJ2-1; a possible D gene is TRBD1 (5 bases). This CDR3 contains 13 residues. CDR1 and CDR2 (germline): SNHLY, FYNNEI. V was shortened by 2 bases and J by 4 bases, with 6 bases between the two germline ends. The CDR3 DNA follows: TGTGCCAGCAGTGAACAGGGTTACAATGAGCAGTTCTTC. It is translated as CASSEQGYNEQFF.

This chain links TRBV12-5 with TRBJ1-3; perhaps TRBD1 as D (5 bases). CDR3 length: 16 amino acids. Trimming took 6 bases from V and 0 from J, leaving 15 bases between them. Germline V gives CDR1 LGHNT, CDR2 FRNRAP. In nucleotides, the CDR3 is TGTGCTAGTGGCCAACATGACAGAAGCTCTGGAAACACCATATATTTT. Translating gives CASGQHDRSSGNTIYF. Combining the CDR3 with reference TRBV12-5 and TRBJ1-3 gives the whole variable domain DARVTQTPRHKVTEMGQEVTMRCQPILGHNTVFWYRQTMMQGLELLAYFRNRAPLDDSGMPKDRFSAEMPDATLATLKIQPSEPRDSAVYFCASGQHDRSSGNTIYFGEGSWLTVV.

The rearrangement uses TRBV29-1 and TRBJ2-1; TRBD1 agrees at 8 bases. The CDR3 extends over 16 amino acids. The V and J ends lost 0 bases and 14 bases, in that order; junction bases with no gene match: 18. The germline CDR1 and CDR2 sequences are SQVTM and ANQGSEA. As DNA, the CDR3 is TGCAGCGTTGAAGATCCGCGAACGGGAGCAAGGGGACAGGAGTTCTTC. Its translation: CSVEDPRTGARGQEFF.

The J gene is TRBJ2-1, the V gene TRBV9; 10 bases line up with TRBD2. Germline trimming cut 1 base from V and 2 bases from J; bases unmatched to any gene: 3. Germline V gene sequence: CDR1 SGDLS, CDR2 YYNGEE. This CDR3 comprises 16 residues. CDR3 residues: CASSVTTSGTYNEQFF. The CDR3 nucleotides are TGTGCCAGCAGCGTAACAACTAGCGGGACCTACAATGAGCAGTTCTTC.

DNA of the CDR3: TGTGCCAGCAGCCTTAGAAGGGGGGGGACCACAGATACGCAGTATTTT. Its protein is CASSLRRGGTTDTQYF. This chain joins TRBV7-2 and TRBJ2-3; possible D gene TRBD2, 7 bases. The germline V gene encodes CDR1 SGHTA and CDR2 FQGNSA. This CDR3 spans 16 amino acids. Trimming shortened V by 5 bases and J by 2 bases, and 17 bases separated the two germline ends.

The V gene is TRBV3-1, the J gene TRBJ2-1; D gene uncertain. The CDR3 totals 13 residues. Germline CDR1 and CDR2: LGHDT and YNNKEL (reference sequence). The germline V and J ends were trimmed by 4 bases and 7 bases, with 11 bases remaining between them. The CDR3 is CASSLYGGNEQFF. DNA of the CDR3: TGTGCCAGCAGCCTCTATGGTGGTAATGAGCAGTTCTTC.

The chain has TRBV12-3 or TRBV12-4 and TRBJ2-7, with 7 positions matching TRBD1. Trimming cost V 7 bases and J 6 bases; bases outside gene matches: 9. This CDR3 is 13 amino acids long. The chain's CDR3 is CASIPKGASEQYF. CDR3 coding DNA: TGTGCCAGCATCCCGAAGGGGGCATCCGAGCAGTACTTC.

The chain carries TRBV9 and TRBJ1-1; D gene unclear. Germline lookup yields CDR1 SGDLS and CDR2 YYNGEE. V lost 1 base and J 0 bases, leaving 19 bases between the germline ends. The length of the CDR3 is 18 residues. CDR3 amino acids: CASSVNSALGRMNTEAFF. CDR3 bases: TGTGCCAGCAGCGTAAACAGTGCATTAGGCCGCATGAACACTGAAGCTTTCTTT.

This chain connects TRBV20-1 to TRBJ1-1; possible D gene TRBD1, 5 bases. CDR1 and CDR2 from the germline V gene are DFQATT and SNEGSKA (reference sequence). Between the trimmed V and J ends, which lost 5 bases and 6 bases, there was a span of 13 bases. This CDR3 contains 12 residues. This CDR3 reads CSAGDVVPEAFF. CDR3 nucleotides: TGCAGTGCTGGGGACGTAGTACCTGAAGCTTTCTTT.

This chain's CDR3 is CASSELGRNSPLHF. CDR3 coding DNA: TGTGCCAGCAGTGAATTGGGCAGAAATTCACCCCTCCACTTT. The chain carries TRBV25-1 and TRBJ1-6; unclear D gene. The V end lost 1 base, the J end lost 7 bases, and 8 bases lay between the germline ends. From germline, CDR1 is MGHDK and CDR2 SYGVNS. The CDR3 totals 14 residues. Together with reference TRBV25-1 and TRBJ1-6, the CDR3 gives the full variable domain: EADIYQTPRYLVIGTGKKITLECSQTMGHDKMYWYQQDPGMELHLIHYSYGVNSTEKGDLSSESTVSRIRTEHFPLTLESARPSHTSQYLCASSELGRNSPLHFGNGTRLTVT.

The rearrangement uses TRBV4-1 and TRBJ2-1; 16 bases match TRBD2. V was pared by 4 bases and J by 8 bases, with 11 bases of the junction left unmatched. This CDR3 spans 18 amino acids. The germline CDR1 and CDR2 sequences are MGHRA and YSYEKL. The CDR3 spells CASSLGLAGGRYRDEQFF. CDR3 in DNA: TGCGCCAGCAGCCTGGGACTAGCGGGGGGGCGATATCGAGATGAGCAGTTCTTC.

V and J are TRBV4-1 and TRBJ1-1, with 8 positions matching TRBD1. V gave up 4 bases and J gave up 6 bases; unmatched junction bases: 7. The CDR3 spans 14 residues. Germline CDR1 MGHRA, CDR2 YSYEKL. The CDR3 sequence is CASSPTSTGAEAFF. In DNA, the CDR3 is TGCGCCAGCAGCCCGACATCGACAGGGGCTGAAGCTTTCTTT.

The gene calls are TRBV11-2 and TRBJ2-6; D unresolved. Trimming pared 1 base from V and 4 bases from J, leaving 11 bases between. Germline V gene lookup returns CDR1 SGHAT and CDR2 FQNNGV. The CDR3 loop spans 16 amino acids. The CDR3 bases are TGTGCCAGCAGCTTAGGATACGTCTCAGGGGCCAACGTCCTGACTTTC. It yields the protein CASSLGYVSGANVLTF.

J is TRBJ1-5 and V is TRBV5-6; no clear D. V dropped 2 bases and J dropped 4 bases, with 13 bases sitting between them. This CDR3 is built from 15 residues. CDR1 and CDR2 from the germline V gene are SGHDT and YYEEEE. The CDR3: CASSLNERDNQPQHF. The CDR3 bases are TGTGCCAGCAGCTTAAACGAGAGGGATAATCAGCCCCAGCATTTT.

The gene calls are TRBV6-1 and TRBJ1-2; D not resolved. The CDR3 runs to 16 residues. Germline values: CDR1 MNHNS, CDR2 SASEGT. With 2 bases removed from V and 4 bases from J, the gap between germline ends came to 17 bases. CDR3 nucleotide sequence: TGTGCCAGCAGTGAATCACCAGCGGACGGACCCTATGGCTACACCTTC. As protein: CASSESPADGPYGYTF.

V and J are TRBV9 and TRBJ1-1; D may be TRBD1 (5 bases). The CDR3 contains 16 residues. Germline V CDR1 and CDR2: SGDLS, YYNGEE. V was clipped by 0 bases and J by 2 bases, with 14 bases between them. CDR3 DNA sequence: TGTGCCAGCAGCGTAGAGCCGGAGGGGATTAACACTGAAGCTTTCTTT. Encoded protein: CASSVEPEGINTEAFF.

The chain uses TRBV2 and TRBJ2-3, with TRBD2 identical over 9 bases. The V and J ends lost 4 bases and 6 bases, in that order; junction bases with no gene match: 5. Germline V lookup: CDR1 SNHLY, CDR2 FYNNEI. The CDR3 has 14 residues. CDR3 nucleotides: TGTGCCAGCAGTGTAGCGGGAGTAACGGATACGCAGTATTTT. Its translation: CASSVAGVTDTQYF.

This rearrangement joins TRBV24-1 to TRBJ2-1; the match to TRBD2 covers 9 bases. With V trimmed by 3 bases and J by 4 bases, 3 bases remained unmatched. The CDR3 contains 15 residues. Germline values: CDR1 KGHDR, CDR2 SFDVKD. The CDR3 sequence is CATSDETSGYNEQFF. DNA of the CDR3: TGTGCCACCAGTGATGAGACTAGCGGTTACAATGAGCAGTTCTTC.

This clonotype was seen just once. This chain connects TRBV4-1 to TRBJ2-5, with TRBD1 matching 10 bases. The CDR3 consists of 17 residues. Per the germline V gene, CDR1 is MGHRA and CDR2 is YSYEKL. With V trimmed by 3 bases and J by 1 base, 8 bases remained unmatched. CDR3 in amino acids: CASSHAGTGEVQETQYF. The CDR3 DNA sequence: TGCGCCAGCAGCCACGCCGGGACAGGGGAGGTCCAAGAGACCCAGTACTTC.

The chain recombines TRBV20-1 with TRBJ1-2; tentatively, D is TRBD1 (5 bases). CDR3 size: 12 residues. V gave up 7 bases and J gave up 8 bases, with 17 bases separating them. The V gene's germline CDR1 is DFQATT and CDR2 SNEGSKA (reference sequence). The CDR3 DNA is TGCAGTGTTAATCAGGGTGCATGGGGCTACACCTTC. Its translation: CSVNQGAWGYTF.